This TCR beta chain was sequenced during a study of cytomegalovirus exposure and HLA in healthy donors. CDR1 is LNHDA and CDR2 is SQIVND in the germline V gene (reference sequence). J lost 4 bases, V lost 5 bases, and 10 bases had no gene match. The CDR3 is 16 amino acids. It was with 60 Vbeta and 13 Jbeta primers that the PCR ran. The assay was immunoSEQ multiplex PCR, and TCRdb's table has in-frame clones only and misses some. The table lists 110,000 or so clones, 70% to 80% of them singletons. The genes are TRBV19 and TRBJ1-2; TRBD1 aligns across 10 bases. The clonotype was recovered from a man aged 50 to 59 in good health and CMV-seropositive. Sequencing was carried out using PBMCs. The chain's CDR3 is CASSPDGTGDLYGYTF. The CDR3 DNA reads TGTGCCAGTAGTCCAGACGGGACAGGGGACCTCTATGGCTACACCTTC.